The 12 T cell receptor delta chains listed next were all sequenced from one sample in a study of gamma-delta chains in newborns, infants, children. TCRdb re-called the reads via CATT. The profile shows under 5,000 delta-chain clones, less than 40% of them singletons. The sequenced sample was blood. Every receptor here comes from a child who received the measles vaccine.

The rearrangement joins TRAV29/DV5 to TRDJ1, with 7 bases that match TRDD3. J lost 8 bases, V lost 0 bases, and 7 bases had no gene match. The CDR3 covers 13 residues. Germline V gives CDR1 NSMFDY, CDR2 ISSIKDK. The CDR3 region has the DNA TGTGCAGCAAGCGCGGGTACTGGGGCCAAACTCATCTTT. It encodes CAASAGTGAKLIF.

Relative to its sample, this clone is medium-sized (0.01 to 0.1%). The J gene is TRDJ1, the V gene TRDV1; the match to TRDD3 covers 8 bases. Trimming at V came to 2 bases and at J to 0 bases, leaving 8 bases not matched to a gene. Germline V lookup: CDR1 TSWWSYY, CDR2 QGS. This CDR3 contains 17 residues. In nucleotides, the CDR3 is TGTGCTCTTGGGGAAGAGACTGGGGGTTTTTACACCGATAAACTCATCTTT. The encoded protein is CALGEETGGFYTDKLIF.

The CDR3: CALGPPGDTQAKLIF. The CDR3, as DNA: TGTGCTCTTGGTCCCCCGGGGGATACGCAGGCTAAACTCATCTTT. The chain employs TRDV1 and TRDJ1; TRDD3 matches 10 bases. V lost 6 bases to trimming and J lost 7 bases; unmatched junction nucleotides: 11. This CDR3 comprises 15 residues. CDR1 TSWWSYY and CDR2 QGS come from the germline V gene.

This clone is labeled medium-sized (0.01 to 0.1%). The gene calls are TRDV1 and TRDJ1, with TRDD3 matching 7 bases. This CDR3 is built from 17 residues. Germline CDR1 and CDR2: TSWWSYY and QGS. Trimming removed 5 bases from V and 0 bases from J; junction bases left unmatched: 12. For the CDR3, the DNA is TGTGCTCTTGGGTCTCGGCTAGTCGGGGGATACACCGATAAACTCATCTTT. It specifies CALGSRLVGGYTDKLIF.

The V call is TRDV1, the J call TRDJ1; D might be TRDD3 (5 bases). This CDR3 has 14 residues. Germline V CDR1 and CDR2: TSWWSYY, QGS. The germline V and J ends were trimmed by 4 bases and 9 bases, with 18 bases remaining between them. The CDR3 here is CALGGFVHRGQLIF. The CDR3 DNA reads as TGTGCTCTTGGGGGCTTCGTTCACCGGGGACAACTCATCTTT.

A note on this clone: A read error may produce the germline difference seen at one junction end. In the same sample, other DNA sequences code for this CDR3. CDR3 protein: CAASAPTVGLGDTGIHTDKLIF. The CDR3 nucleotides read TGTGCAGCAAGCGCGCCCACTGTGGGACTGGGGGATACGGGGATACACACCGACAAACTCATCTTT. This chain uses TRAV29/DV5 with TRDJ1; 13 bases match TRDD3. The CDR3 runs to 22 residues. Germline CDR1 is NSMFDY and CDR2 is ISSIKDK. Full variable domain (remainder filled in from reference TRAV29/DV5 and TRDJ1): DQQVKQNSPSLSVQEGRISILNCDYTNSMFDYFLWYKKYPAEGPTFLISISSIKDKNEDGRFTVFLNKSAKHLSLHIVPSQPGDSAVYFCAASAPTVGLGDTGIHTDKLIFGKGTRVTVEP.

This clone was found once. DNA for the CDR3: TGTGCTCTTGGGGATAAATGGGGCGTCTACTGGGGGATACGCGATAAACTCATCTTT. The encoded protein is CALGDKWGVYWGIRDKLIF. The chain uses TRDV1 and TRDJ1; the match to TRDD3 covers 13 bases. This CDR3 is 19 amino acids long. Trimming cost V 3 bases and J 4 bases; bases outside gene matches: 14. Per the germline V gene, CDR1 is TSWWSYY and CDR2 is QGS.

The V gene is TRDV1, the J gene TRDJ1; D is perhaps TRDD3 (5 bases). This CDR3 region has 17 residues. Looked up from germline, CDR1 is TSWWSYY and CDR2 is QGS. Deletions cut 2 bases from V and 2 bases from J, with 18 bases between. CDR3 residues: CALGESGTYGGTDKLIF. As DNA, the CDR3 is TGTGCTCTTGGGGAAAGTGGGACGTACGGGGGGACCGATAAACTCATCTTT.

On this clone: This sequence is one base from a far larger clone and is likely a read error. The rearrangement links TRDV1 to TRDJ1; 10 positions match TRDD3. Unmatched junction bases numbered 27, after V lost 5 bases and J lost 3 bases. The CDR3 spans 22 residues. Germline loops: CDR1 TSWWSYY, CDR2 QGS. This chain's CDR3 is CALGNIRQGTFWGIPVADKLIF. Written as DNA, the CDR3 is TGTGCTCTTGGGAACATCCGCCAGGGGACGTTTTGGGGGATACCTGTCGCCGATAAACTCATCTTT.

This clone was recorded a few times. The V call is TRDV1, the J call TRDJ1, with 8 bases matching TRDD2. This CDR3 spans 15 amino acids. The germline gives CDR1 TSWWSYY, CDR2 QGS. V shed 5 bases and J 10 bases; nucleotides not matched to a gene: 15. CDR3 nucleotide sequence: TGTGCTCTTGGGCGGCCTTCCTATACGTCTACTGGACTCATCTTT. It codes for CALGRPSYTSTGLIF.

This clone was seen only a few times. The chain carries TRDV1 and TRDJ1, with 13 bases that match TRDD3. CDR1 is TSWWSYY, CDR2 QGS, per germline. The V and J ends lost 2 bases and 0 bases, in that order; junction bases with no gene match: 27. There are 25 residues in the CDR3. The CDR3 reads CALGEGTRALTGGYAPPLYTDKLIF. The CDR3 DNA sequence: TGTGCTCTTGGGGAAGGTACTAGGGCCCTTACTGGGGGATACGCTCCCCCTCTGTACACCGATAAACTCATCTTT.

In the case of this clone: The likely explanation is a read error, given a far larger clone one base away. This sequence joins TRDV1 and TRDJ1, with TRDD3 identical over 10 bases. Germline assignment: CDR1 TSWWSYY and CDR2 QGS. CDR3 length: 20 residues. The J segment lost 3 bases and the V segment lost 3 bases, leaving 19 bases of the junction unmatched. In DNA form, the CDR3 reads TGTGCTCTTGGGGAGCTTATTCCCTCACTGGGGGATGATATTTCCGATAAACTCATCTTT. Encoded protein: CALGELIPSLGDDISDKLIF.